This record looks at one T cell receptor beta chain sequence and its context. CDR1 and CDR2 (germline): MNHNS, SASEGT. V shed 6 bases and J shed 8 bases, with 14 bases lying between them. The CDR3 totals 13 residues. The data were taken from a study of T cell changes during pregnancy in multiple sclerosis. The repertoire was sequenced with immunoSEQ multiplex PCR; TCRdb's copy has only in-frame clones and lacks some. Of 50,000 or so clones listed, around 90% were seen once; the top ten hold approximately 0.27%. The receptor was derived from a female donor with multiple sclerosis, enrolled in a pregnancy study. The chain couples TRBV6-1 to TRBJ2-1; possible D gene TRBD2, 5 bases. The sequenced sample was CD4+ T cells from peripheral blood mononuclear cells, obtained in the second trimester of pregnancy. In DNA form, the CDR3 reads TGTGCCAGCAGCGGAGTTGGGCGGGATGAGCAGTTCTTC. This codes for CASSGVGRDEQFF.